The sequence of this T cell receptor beta chain was determined in a study of cytomegalovirus exposure and HLA in healthy donors. A remark on this clone: Its antigen is currently unknown.

Germline V gene data show CDR1 as SGHAT and CDR2 as FQNNGV. The V and J ends lost 5 bases and 0 bases respectively, with 23 bases between them. This CDR3 region has 19 residues. Primers: 60 Vbeta forward and 13 Jbeta reverse. Per the original methods: In a later analysis, the count reached tens of millions of unique TCR beta chains, with 9 million to 11 million shared. Using immunoSEQ multiplex PCR, the repertoire was profiled, and TCRdb retains in-frame clones only, with some absent. V and J calls and clone size are as listed in that table; D and trimming were resolved from the DNA. This table holds roughly 150,000 clones, less than 85% found once. Study-wide results and caveats: The majority of TCR sequences were rare, yet some public TCRs appeared in many donors.

Healthy bone marrow donors made up the cohort. The chain has TRBV11-2 and TRBJ2-4; D is perhaps TRBD1 (5 bases). Sequenced input: PBMCs. This sequence originates from a woman between 45 and 60 years old in good health and CMV-seropositive. CDR3 residues: CASSPVVGAELLAKNIQYF. The CDR3 DNA reads as TGTGCCAGCAGCCCAGTGGTTGGGGCCGAATTACTAGCCAAAAACATTCAGTACTTC.